What follows are 18 T cell receptor beta chains derived from one specimen sequenced in a study of T cells in Graves' hyperthyroidism and ophthalmopathy. Template material for amplifying TCR beta CDR3 regions consisted of RNA transcripts. The TCR CDR3 was amplified in a first-round RT-PCR using the HTBI primer set. TCRdb reprocessed the multiplex PCR reads with MiXCR, giving one entry per CDR3 protein. The top ten hold less than 25% of the sample, which has about 360,000 distinct CDR3 sequences, approximately 13% seen once. The specimen was blood. The receptors originated from a man aged 25-40 years with Graves' hyperthyroidism that later progressed to Graves' ophthalmopathy.

This clonotype showed up many times. The chain uses TRBV28 and TRBJ1-3; D gene uncertain. The CDR3 spans 14 residues. Trimming shortened V by 3 bases and J by 4 bases, and 10 bases separated the two germline ends. CDR1 and CDR2 from the germline V gene are MDHEN and SYDVKM. The CDR3, as DNA: TGTGCCAGCAGTTTCGTGGTTGCAGGAAACACCATATATTTT. Protein sequence: CASSFVVAGNTIYF.

This clonotype was detected many times. V usage is TRBV29-1 and J usage is TRBJ1-2, with 7 bases aligning to TRBD1. This CDR3 contains 15 residues. The germline V gene encodes CDR1 SQVTM and CDR2 ANQGSEA. Unmatched junction bases numbered 11, after V lost 5 bases and J lost 2 bases. CDR3 sequence: CSVQGVDSGNYGYTF. As DNA, the CDR3 is TGCAGCGTTCAGGGGGTGGACAGCGGGAACTATGGCTACACCTTC.

The rearrangement uses TRBV2 and TRBJ2-5; the D is unclear. This CDR3 has 12 amino acids. V lost 2 bases and J lost 3, with 4 bases in between. Per germline, CDR1 SNHLY and CDR2 FYNNEI. CDR3 coding DNA: TGTGCCAGCAGTGAACTAGAAGAGACCCAGTACTTC. Translated, it gives CASSELEETQYF.

There are a few counts of this clonotype. This chain uses TRBV7-6 with TRBJ2-1, with D possibly TRBD2 on 5 matching bases. Trimming removed 0 bases at V and 10 bases at J, with 13 bases between. Per germline, CDR1 SGHVS and CDR2 FNYEAQ. The CDR3 spans 14 residues. In DNA, the CDR3 is TGTGCCAGCAGCTTAGCTTATGCTTCGGGAGAGCAGTTCTTC. Translation: CASSLAYASGEQFF.

This clonotype showed up just a few times. V and J are TRBV5-1 and TRBJ1-2, with D perhaps TRBD1 (6 bases). CDR3 length: 14 residues. CDR1 SGHRS and CDR2 YFSETQ come from the germline V gene. V was clipped by 5 bases and J by 3 bases, with 14 bases between them. CDR3 bases: TGCGCCAGCAGGTCTGGGGGCGCCGACTATGGCTACACCTTC. It is translated as CASRSGGADYGYTF.

This clonotype was detected a few times. CDR3 DNA sequence: TGTGCCAGCAGCTTGGGAGAGGGACGGAATTACGAGCAGTACTTC. Amino acids: CASSLGEGRNYEQYF. The chain employs TRBV5-8 and TRBJ2-7; the D call may be TRBD1 or TRBD2 (5 bases each). V lost 0 bases to trimming and J lost 4 bases, with 14 bases between them. Germline V lookup: CDR1 SGHTS, CDR2 YDEGEE. The CDR3 is 15 amino acids. Based on the CDR3 plus reference TRBV5-8 and TRBJ2-7, the full variable domain is EAGVTQSPTHLIKTRGQQATLRCSPISGHTSVYWYQQALGLGLQFLLWYDEGEERNRGNFPPRFSGRQFPNYSSELNVNALELEDSALYLCASSLGEGRNYEQYFGPGTRLTVT.

This clonotype was found many times. The V gene is TRBV11-2, the J gene TRBJ2-7, with D tentatively TRBD1 (6 bases). The V gene's germline CDR1 is SGHAT and CDR2 FQNNGV. The CDR3 sequence is 15 residues long. Trimming took off 5 bases at V and 2 bases at J, with 16 bases between the two ends. This CDR3 reads CASSTRKGVTYEQYF. The DNA for the CDR3 is TGTGCCAGCAGCACACGAAAGGGGGTTACCTACGAGCAGTACTTC.

There are many counts of this clonotype. This sequence joins TRBV12-3 or TRBV12-4 and TRBJ2-1, with D possibly matching TRBD2 (7 bases). The V end was cut by 2 bases, the J end by 6 bases, with 11 bases between. This CDR3 spans 14 amino acids. DNA of the CDR3: TGTGCCAGCAGTTTAATGGGGGGGCCCAATGAGCAGTTCTTC. Translation gives CASSLMGGPNEQFF.

This clonotype was counted at least ten times. The CDR3 reads CASLRDRVGGRVGNTEAFF. CDR3 DNA sequence: TGTGCCAGCCTGAGGGACAGGGTCGGGGGTAGAGTGGGGAACACTGAAGCTTTCTTT. This rearrangement joins TRBV28 to TRBJ1-1; TRBD1 aligns across 9 bases. Germline values: CDR1 MDHEN, CDR2 SYDVKM. Trimming removed 8 bases from V and 1 base from J; junction bases left unmatched: 20. This CDR3 comprises 19 residues.

This chain connects TRBV10-3 to TRBJ2-3, with 8 nucleotides matching TRBD2. Germline V gene data show CDR1 as ENHRY and CDR2 as SYGVKD. The junction had 6 bases not matched to a gene; V was cut back by 6 bases and J by 1 base. This CDR3 comprises 15 residues. This CDR3 is CAISNTGGGTDTQYF. CDR3 DNA: TGTGCCATCAGCAACACGGGAGGGGGCACAGATACGCAGTATTTT.

The V call is TRBV5-8, the J call TRBJ2-5, with TRBD2 matching over 9 bases. The germline V gene encodes CDR1 SGHTS and CDR2 YDEGEE. Germline trimming cut 1 base from V and 6 bases from J; bases unmatched to any gene: 7. CDR3 size: 15 residues. The CDR3 bases are TGTGCCAGCAGCTTGACAGGGCGGGGGGGTAAGACCCAGTACTTC. This gives the protein CASSLTGRGGKTQYF.

The CDR3 DNA reads as TGCAGCGTTGAAGCCATCGGACAGGGGCCCTCGGATCACTACGAGCAGTACTTC. Its translation: CSVEAIGQGPSDHYEQYF. The V and J genes are TRBV29-1 and TRBJ2-7; 9 positions match TRBD1. Germline assignment: CDR1 SQVTM and CDR2 ANQGSEA. The CDR3 loop spans 18 amino acids. J gave up 3 bases and V 1 base, and 16 bases lay outside the gene matches.

At least ten counts were recorded for this clonotype. V is TRBV20-1 and J is TRBJ1-2; D ambiguous. V gave up 2 bases and J gave up 8 bases, with 15 bases separating them. This CDR3 spans 13 amino acids. Per the germline V gene, CDR1 is DFQATT and CDR2 is SNEGSKA (reference sequence). In nucleotides, the CDR3 is TGCAGTGCTAGACATCCCCCGGATTACGGCTACACCTTC. This encodes CSARHPPDYGYTF.

In this sample, this clonotype turned up a few times. The V gene is TRBV18, the J gene TRBJ2-2; D is perhaps TRBD1 or TRBD2 (5 bases each). The CDR3 spans 16 residues. Between the trimmed V and J ends, which lost 0 bases and 4 bases, there was a span of 12 bases. Germline V gene sequence: CDR1 KGHSH, CDR2 LQKENI. The CDR3 here is CASSPPGRTITGELFF. DNA of the CDR3: TGTGCCAGCTCACCACCGGGACGGACAATCACCGGGGAGCTGTTTTTT.

For this clonotype: This may stem from a read error, because a much larger clone lies one nucleotide away. The CDR3 loop is CASSQAVGTYNEQYF. DNA of the CDR3: TGTGCCAGCAGCCAAGCAGTGGGGACCTACAATGAGCAGTACTTC. The chain joins TRBV3-1 to TRBJ2-1; the D gene could be TRBD1 or TRBD2 (5 bases each). TRBJ2-7 matches the DNA end more closely, so the J call is doubtful. The CDR3 is 15 residues long. Germline V gene lookup returns CDR1 LGHDT and CDR2 YNNKEL (reference sequence).

Ten or more counts support this clonotype. This rearrangement joins TRBV28 to TRBJ1-5, with TRBD1 identical over 7 bases. The germline CDR1 and CDR2 sequences are MDHEN and SYDVKM. The CDR3 is made up of 15 amino acids. Germline trimming cut 6 bases from V and 2 bases from J; bases unmatched to any gene: 7. CDR3 coding DNA: TGTGCCAGCAGCCCACACAGGGGCGGCAATCAGCCCCAGCATTTT. Translating gives CASSPHRGGNQPQHF.

This clonotype was seen a handful of times. The chain uses TRBV25-1 and TRBJ1-1, with D possibly matching TRBD1 (6 bases). Germline V gives CDR1 MGHDK, CDR2 SYGVNS. Trimming stripped 4 bases from V and 3 bases from J, with 12 bases between. CDR3 size: 14 residues. The CDR3 spells CASSGHRVYTEAFF. The CDR3 DNA follows: TGTGCCAGCAGTGGTCACAGGGTGTACACTGAAGCTTTCTTT.

This chain connects TRBV13 to TRBJ2-2; no definite D call. Trimming stripped 6 bases from V and 9 bases from J, with 8 bases between. This CDR3 has 11 amino acids. Germline CDR1 PRHDT, CDR2 FYEKMQ (reference sequence). For the CDR3, the DNA is TGTGCCAGCAGTTTTACGAGGGAGCTGTTTTTT. Translation: CASSFTRELFF. The whole variable domain, filled in from reference TRBV13 and TRBJ2-2, reads AAGVIQSPRHLIKEKRETATLKCYPIPRHDTVYWYQQGPGQDPQFLISFYEKMQSDKGSIPDRFSAQQFSDYHSELNMSSLELGDSALYFCASSFTRELFFGEGSRLTVL.